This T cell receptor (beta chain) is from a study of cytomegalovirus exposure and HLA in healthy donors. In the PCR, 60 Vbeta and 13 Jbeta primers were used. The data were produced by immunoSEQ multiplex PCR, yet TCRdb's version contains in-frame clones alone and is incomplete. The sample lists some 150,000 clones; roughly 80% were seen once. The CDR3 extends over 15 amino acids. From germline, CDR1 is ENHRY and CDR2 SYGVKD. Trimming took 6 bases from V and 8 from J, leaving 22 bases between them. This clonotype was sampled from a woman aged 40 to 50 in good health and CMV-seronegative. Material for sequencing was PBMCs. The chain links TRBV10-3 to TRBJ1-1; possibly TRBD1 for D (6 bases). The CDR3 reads CAISREQGVSTEAFF. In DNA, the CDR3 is TGTGCCATCAGCAGAGAACAGGGTGTATCGACCGAAGCTTTCTTT.